The 30 T cell receptor beta chains in this list originate from one sample, sequenced in a study of CD8+CD57+ T cells in acquired aplastic anemia. Genomic DNA was employed as the template in profiling TCR beta VDJ and CDR3. TCRdb re-derived calls from the reads in MiXCR, one entry per CDR3 protein. The sample gives 200,000 or so distinct CDR3 sequences, about three fifths of which show up once; about 43% is in the top ten. The sequenced sample was sorted CD4+, CD8+, or CD8+CD57+ T cells (not recorded which) from PBMCs. All receptors derive from a human donor with severe aplastic anemia or a healthy control (not recorded which).

This clonotype was counted at least ten times. The chain combines TRBV5-1 with TRBJ2-1, with 9 bases lining up with TRBD2. The CDR3 loop spans 16 amino acids. Looked up from germline, CDR1 is SGHRS and CDR2 is YFSETQ. Unmatched junction bases numbered 5, after V lost 4 bases and J lost 0 bases. The CDR3 DNA reads as TGCGCCAGCAGCACCCTAGCGGGGTCCTCCTACAATGAGCAGTTCTTC. Translated, it gives CASSTLAGSSYNEQFF.

This chain uses TRBV7-3 with TRBJ2-2, with 13 bases fitting TRBD2. Looked up from germline, CDR1 is SGHTA and CDR2 is FQGTGA. V shed 6 bases, J shed 10 bases, and the junction held 5 bases outside the gene matches. The CDR3 contains 14 residues. The CDR3 bases are TGTGCCAGCAGTCACGGGACTAGCGGGAAGGAGCTGTTTTTT. Translated, it gives CASSHGTSGKELFF.

The chain recombines TRBV7-6 with TRBJ1-2; D is uncertain. Germline loops: CDR1 SGHVS, CDR2 FNYEAQ. V was pared by 5 bases and J by 3 bases, with 22 bases between. The CDR3 extends over 17 amino acids. The CDR3 DNA reads TGTGCCAGCAGCCTCATGTCGGGTGTAGAACATCACTATGGCTACACCTTC. Amino acids: CASSLMSGVEHHYGYTF.

The chain combines TRBV7-3 with TRBJ2-3; D remains unclear. Germline V lookup: CDR1 SGHTA, CDR2 FQGTGA. There are 14 residues in the CDR3. V gave up 4 bases and J gave up 0 bases, with 8 bases separating them. Here the CDR3 reads CASSYVESTDTQYF. The CDR3 bases are TGTGCCAGCAGCTATGTAGAGAGCACAGATACGCAGTATTTT.

The chain recombines TRBV7-3 with TRBJ2-7; possible D gene TRBD2, 6 bases. The V gene lost 5 bases and the J gene lost 6 bases, with 20 bases spanning the gap. Germline V gene lookup returns CDR1 SGHTA and CDR2 FQGTGA. The CDR3 covers 15 residues. CDR3 in amino acids: CASSPGGLGTSEQYF. The CDR3 DNA sequence: TGTGCCAGCAGCCCCGGGGGACTTGGAACGTCCGAGCAGTACTTC.

The chain joins TRBV19 to TRBJ2-5; TRBD1 agrees at 8 bases. The germline gives CDR1 LNHDA, CDR2 SQIVND (reference sequence). The length of the CDR3 is 13 residues. Trimming took 6 bases from V and 5 from J; bases not matched to a gene: 5. The CDR3 region is CASRRGQGETQYF. Written as DNA, the CDR3 is TGTGCCAGTAGAAGAGGACAGGGTGAGACCCAGTACTTC.

The rearrangement links TRBV7-9 to TRBJ1-6, with D maybe TRBD1 (6 bases). The CDR3 runs 15 residues. V lost 3 bases and J 8 bases, leaving 14 bases between the germline ends. Germline values: CDR1 SEHNR, CDR2 FQNEAQ (reference sequence). CDR3 in amino acids: CASSFSSGGHSPLHF. The CDR3, as DNA: TGTGCCAGCAGCTTTTCGAGCGGGGGGCATTCACCCCTCCACTTT.

The J gene is TRBJ1-5, the V gene TRBV6-5, with 7 bases matching TRBD1. The V gene end was trimmed by 5 bases and the J gene end by 7 bases; junction bases not matched to a gene: 5. The CDR3 is made up of 13 amino acids. The germline CDR1 and CDR2 sequences are MNHEY and SVGAGI. As DNA, the CDR3 is TGTGCCAGCAGTCGACAGGGTTACCAGCCCCAGCATTTT. Translated: CASSRQGYQPQHF.

The V call is TRBV10-3, the J call TRBJ2-1; 7 bases fit TRBD1. The germline V gene encodes CDR1 ENHRY and CDR2 SYGVKD. The V and J ends lost 6 bases and 5 bases, in that order; junction bases with no gene match: 7. CDR3 size: 14 residues. The CDR3 reads CAIRPGGTDNEQFF. Here the CDR3 DNA reads TGTGCCATCAGGCCCGGTGGGACAGACAATGAGCAGTTCTTC.

The chain carries TRBV9 and TRBJ2-5; 8 bases align to TRBD2. V dropped 0 bases and J dropped 4; count of bases not matched to a gene: 8. Germline V gene lookup returns CDR1 SGDLS and CDR2 YYNGEE. This CDR3 region has 16 residues. CDR3 in DNA: TGTGCCAGCAGCGTAGTGGGACGGGGGGGCTCAGAGACCCAGTACTTC. Translating it yields CASSVVGRGGSETQYF.

The genes are TRBV5-6 and TRBJ1-5; D remains unclear. V was pared by 2 bases and J by 6 bases, with 12 bases between. Per germline, CDR1 SGHDT and CDR2 YYEEEE. The CDR3 consists of 14 residues. CDR3: CASSFGQRGQPQHF. DNA for the CDR3: TGTGCCAGCAGCTTTGGGCAACGGGGTCAGCCCCAGCATTTT.

The chain joins TRBV29-1 to TRBJ2-7, with a weak D call TRBD1 (5 bases). The CDR3 length is 12 residues. The germline V gene has CDR1 SQVTM and CDR2 ANQGSEA. The V end lost 4 bases, the J end lost 0 bases, and 7 bases lay between the germline ends. This CDR3 reads CSVVQGSYEQYF. CDR3 nucleotide sequence: TGCAGCGTTGTTCAGGGCTCCTACGAGCAGTACTTC.

The table lists this clonotype with many counts. The V and J genes are TRBV19 and TRBJ2-7, with D maybe TRBD1 (6 bases). The CDR3 spans 15 residues. Germline V gene lookup returns CDR1 LNHDA and CDR2 SQIVND (reference sequence). V was trimmed by 5 bases and J by 4 bases, leaving 18 bases between them. The CDR3 sequence is CASSLHHTGRYEQYF. CDR3 bases: TGTGCCAGTAGTTTACATCACACAGGGAGATACGAGCAGTACTTC.

A remark on this clonotype: The CDR3 end shows no conserved phenylalanine or tryptophan, and so a read error is likely. The DNA is left out, because the CDR3 cannot be placed on it with certainty; the CDR3 is given as TCRdb lists it. This sequence joins TRBV29-1 and TRBJ1-1; TRBD1 was called by the table and not checked on the DNA. In germline, CDR1 is SQVTM, CDR2 ANQGSEA. A total of 8 residues make up the CDR3, ends included. CDR3 region: CSVGSTGG.

The rearrangement uses TRBV20-1 and TRBJ2-5; TRBD1 might be the D (5 bases). The V end lost 0 bases, the J end lost 3 bases, and 8 bases lay between the germline ends. Germline V gives CDR1 DFQATT, CDR2 SNEGSKA (reference sequence). The CDR3 runs 13 residues. CDR3 amino acids: CSARDPQEETQYF. DNA of the CDR3: TGCAGTGCTAGAGATCCACAGGAAGAGACCCAGTACTTC.

V gene TRBV5-1 combines with J gene TRBJ1-1; the D is unclear. The CDR3 is 15 amino acids. Trimming removed 1 base from V and 0 bases from J, with 10 bases in between. Germline V lookup: CDR1 SGHRS, CDR2 YFSETQ. This CDR3 reads CASSLFGPMNTEAFF. DNA for the CDR3: TGCGCCAGCAGCTTGTTTGGACCCATGAACACTGAAGCTTTCTTT.

The V gene is TRBV10-3, the J gene TRBJ1-1; D might be TRBD1 (5 bases). Germline V lookup: CDR1 ENHRY, CDR2 SYGVKD. The CDR3 is 13 residues long. The germline V and J ends were trimmed by 6 bases and 2 bases, with 10 bases remaining between them. The chain's CDR3 is CAISRDDNTEAFF. Here the CDR3 DNA reads TGTGCCATCAGCCGGGACGACAACACTGAAGCTTTCTTT.

The chain couples TRBV29-1 to TRBJ2-7; 9 nucleotides align to TRBD2. The CDR3 is made up of 13 amino acids. CDR1 is SQVTM and CDR2 is ANQGSEA in the germline V gene. The trim removed 7 bases at V and 4 bases at J, leaving 8 bases unmatched. As DNA, the CDR3 is TGCAGCGGCACAGGGAGCGGGGGGTACGAGCAGTACTTC. This gives the protein CSGTGSGGYEQYF.

This chain links TRBV7-9 with TRBJ1-2, with D perhaps matching TRBD1 (5 bases). Trimming took 3 bases from V and 11 from J, leaving 16 bases between them. Germline-derived CDR1 and CDR2 are SEHNR and FQNEAQ (reference sequence). This CDR3 comprises 13 residues. The DNA for the CDR3 is TGTGCCAGCAGCTTCTACCTAGCGGGGGGGTACACCTTC. It translates to CASSFYLAGGYTF.

The chain has TRBV5-4 and TRBJ2-1; 7 bases are shared with TRBD2. Germline CDR1 SGHNT, CDR2 YYREEE (reference sequence). This CDR3 has 15 amino acids. Trimming took 7 bases from V and 4 from J; bases not matched to a gene: 11. The CDR3 bases are TGTGCCAGCTGGGCTAGCGGTATTGATTACAATGAGCAGTTCTTC. Protein product: CASWASGIDYNEQFF. The full variable domain, its missing parts supplied by reference TRBV5-4 and TRBJ2-1, is ETGVTQSPTHLIKTRGQQVTLRCSSQSGHNTVSWYQQALGQGPQFIFQYYREEENGRGNFPPRFSGLQFPNYSSELNVNALELDDSALYLCASWASGIDYNEQFFGPGTRLTVL.

The genes are TRBV7-9 and TRBJ1-5; D unresolved. Germline V gene lookup returns CDR1 SEHNR and CDR2 FQNEAQ (reference sequence). The germline V and J ends were trimmed by 11 bases and 0 bases, with 20 bases remaining between them. There are 16 residues in the CDR3. CDR3 sequence reads: CAFNQSRGISNQPQHF. DNA for the CDR3: TGTGCCTTCAACCAGAGTCGAGGGATTAGCAATCAGCCCCAGCATTTT.

In its sample, this clonotype was seen once. The chain recombines TRBV10-3 with TRBJ2-7; D call uncertain. The CDR3 covers 14 residues. Trimming took 1 base from V and 2 from J, leaving 9 bases between them. CDR1 and CDR2 from the germline V gene are ENHRY and SYGVKD. The chain's CDR3 is CAISELVGTYEQYF. The CDR3 nucleotides are TGTGCCATCAGTGAGTTGGTAGGAACCTACGAGCAGTACTTC.

At least ten counts were recorded for this clonotype. The chain combines TRBV30 with TRBJ1-6; D possibly corresponds to TRBD1 (6 bases). Germline V CDR1 and CDR2: GTSNPN, SVGIG (reference sequence). There are 14 residues in the CDR3. Trimming took 5 bases from V and 4 from J, leaving 12 bases between them. The CDR3 loop reads CAWGEGQYNSPLHF. CDR3 nucleotides: TGTGCCTGGGGAGAAGGACAGTATAATTCACCCCTCCACTTT. Using reference TRBV30 and TRBJ1-6 for the parts outside the CDR3, the full variable domain is SQTIHQWPATLVQPVGSPLSLECTVEGTSNPNLYWYRQAAGRGLQLLFYSVGIGQISSEVPQNLSASRPQDRQFILSSKKLLLSDSGFYLCAWGEGQYNSPLHFGNGTRLTVT.

Concerning this clonotype itself: The CDR3 does not end in the conserved phenylalanine or tryptophan, so this is likely a read error. The rearrangement joins TRBV15 to TRBJ2-1; the match to TRBD2 covers 11 bases. There are 17 residues in the CDR3. Germline V gene data show CDR1 as LNHNV and CDR2 as YYDKDF (reference sequence). Trimming removed 10 bases from V and 4 bases from J; junction bases left unmatched: 15. The CDR3 region has the DNA TGTGCCAGTAGTCCAGATCCGGGACTAGCGGATTACAATGAGCAGTTCTTA. Protein product: CASSPDPGLADYNEQFL.

This clonotype was counted only a few times. CDR3 protein: CASSLDRGLGGYTF. In DNA form, the CDR3 reads TGTGCCAGCAGCTTGGACAGGGGGCTGGGAGGCTACACCTTC. V gene TRBV7-2 combines with J gene TRBJ1-2, with 11 bases matching TRBD1. J gave up 8 bases and V 3 bases, and 5 bases lay outside the gene matches. Germline V lookup: CDR1 SGHTA, CDR2 FQGNSA. CDR3 length: 14 amino acids.

V usage is TRBV7-3 and J usage is TRBJ2-1; 9 bases map to TRBD2. J lost 7 bases, V lost 1 base, and 5 bases had no gene match. CDR1 SGHTA and CDR2 FQGTGA come from the germline V gene. The CDR3 has 15 amino acids. The CDR3 region is CASSLRRGGLNEQFF. CDR3 DNA sequence: TGTGCCAGCAGCTTAAGGCGGGGGGGCCTGAATGAGCAGTTCTTC.

As to this clonotype: A clone one base away is much larger, so this may be a read error. The CDR3 DNA follows: TGTGCCAGCAGTCCTACCGTTAGAGGGTTTTACGAGCAGTACTTC. Amino acids: CASSPTVRGFYEQYF. The chain recombines TRBV6-5 with TRBJ2-7, with a weak D call TRBD2 (5 bases). This CDR3 spans 15 amino acids. Trimming left V 5 bases short and J 4 bases short, with 18 bases between. Looked up from germline, CDR1 is MNHEY and CDR2 is SVGAGI.

The V and J genes are TRBV7-3 and TRBJ2-3, with no clear D. The CDR3 contains 12 residues. Germline V gene lookup returns CDR1 SGHTA and CDR2 FQGTGA. Trimming pared 2 bases from V and 4 bases from J, leaving 4 bases between. CDR3 region: CASSLASDTQYF. The CDR3 nucleotides are TGTGCCAGCAGCTTAGCCTCAGATACGCAGTATTTT.

This chain uses TRBV7-2 with TRBJ2-1; D gene uncertain. Germline CDR1 is SGHTA and CDR2 is FQGNSA. V lost 10 bases and J lost 8, with 24 bases in between. The CDR3 extends over 15 amino acids. The CDR3 region is CATYSGLGLRDEQFF. In DNA, the CDR3 is TGTGCCACCTACTCAGGCCTGGGCTTGCGAGATGAGCAGTTCTTC.

This clonotype showed up just a few times. This rearrangement joins TRBV7-9 to TRBJ1-4, with TRBD1 as a possible D gene (5 bases). CDR3 length equals 17 residues. V gave up 3 bases and J gave up 1 base, with 15 bases separating them. CDR1 and CDR2 (germline): SEHNR, FQNEAQ (reference sequence). CDR3 DNA sequence: TGTGCCAGCAGCTTGGGACTAGCGGGGGTAACTAATGAAAAACTGTTTTTT. Its protein product is CASSLGLAGVTNEKLFF.